This T cell receptor (beta chain) was sequenced in a study of cytomegalovirus exposure and HLA in healthy donors. The overall study: Researchers found that more than 70% of 300 to 450 genotyped donors fell within the Caucasian-associated ancestry cluster.

This CDR3 is built from 15 residues. Germline V gene lookup returns CDR1 SGHRS and CDR2 YFSETQ. V was pared by 4 bases and J by 10 bases, with 10 bases of the junction left unmatched. Concerning this clone itself: The antigen remains undetermined.

PCR employed 60 Vbeta and 13 Jbeta primers. Generated by immunoSEQ multiplex PCR, the TCRdb table keeps only in-frame clones and is missing some. Among around 72,000 clones listed, around 70% were seen once. Study-wide results and limits: With later analysis, a missense DCLRE1C variant became linked to TCR beta V- and J-gene trimming.

This sequence was found in a middle-aged man in good health and CMV-seropositive. Sequencing was done on a sample of PBMCs. This rearrangement joins TRBV5-1 to TRBJ1-6, with 8 bases identical to TRBD1. CDR3 sequence: CASSPLTGEKSPLHF. The CDR3 DNA follows: TGCGCCAGCAGCCCATTGACAGGGGAAAAGTCACCCCTCCACTTT.